The entry that follows covers one T cell receptor gamma chain sequence. Its antigen is unknown. Sequences come from RNA converted to cDNA by reverse transcription. CDR3 amplicons came from multiplex PCR with pooled V-gene forward and constant-region reverse primers. TCRdb applied CATT to the multiplex PCR reads for clone calling. The sample has tens of thousands of gamma-chain clones, 20% to 25% seen once. Germline V lookup: CDR1 EGSNGY, CDR2 YDSYNSKV. The CDR3 sequence is 15 residues long. Trimming cost V 4 bases and J 0 bases; bases outside gene matches: 9. The data are from a study of Vδ1+ human thymocytes. Findings of the study overall: Thymic TRG and TRD repertoires appeared highly polyclonal, with Gaussian CDR3 length distributions. TRG sequences recurred across donors, whereas TRD sequences stayed essentially private.

The chain uses TRGV2 and TRGJ1 or TRGJ2. The sequenced sample consisted of Vdelta1+ gamma-delta thymocytes from the thymus. Subset indicated: FACS-sorted CD3+ TCRalphabeta- TCRVdelta1+ TCRVdelta2- thymocytes. This clonotype was obtained from a girl under two years old who had congenital heart surgery. The CDR3 here is CATWDTNSNYYKKLF. The CDR3 coding sequence is TGTGCCACCTGGGATACAAATTCGAATTATTATAAGAAACTCTTT.